This entry lists 20 T cell receptor beta chains sequenced from one sample in a study of T cell repertoires in cytomegalovirus infection. In TCRdb, the reads were re-called with MiXCR into one record per CDR3 protein. This table holds about 350,000 distinct CDR3 sequences, about 35% found once. These receptors' targets are unknown. The starting material was cultured PBMCs, obtained from culture after CMV antigen stimulation. These receptors all come from a human donor in good health (CMV status not recorded). Some clones in this sample may be carry-over from other donors' samples.

This clonotype was recorded at least ten times. The chain joins TRBV7-2 to TRBJ2-5; TRBD2 agrees at 15 bases. J lost 5 bases, V lost 5 bases, and 6 bases had no gene match. CDR3 length equals 16 residues. Germline CDR1 and CDR2: SGHTA and FQGNSA. The CDR3 DNA reads as TGTGCCAGCAGCACAGGACTAGCGGGAGGGTCGGAGACCCAGTACTTC. It yields the protein CASSTGLAGGSETQYF. The complete variable domain, with remaining parts taken from reference TRBV7-2 and TRBJ2-5, reads GAGVSQSPSNKVTEKGKDVELRCDPISGHTALYWYRQSLGQGLEFLIYFQGNSAPDKSGLPSDRFSAERTGGSVSTLTIQRTQQEDSAVYLCASSTGLAGGSETQYFGPGTRLLVL.

V gene TRBV12-3 or TRBV12-4 combines with J gene TRBJ1-4, with TRBD1 matching over 9 bases. This CDR3 region has 15 residues. V shed 8 bases, J shed 10 bases, and the junction held 14 bases outside the gene matches. The CDR3, as DNA: TGTGCCAGCTTCCCGGGACAGGGCCTTCCCCGAAAACTGTTTTTT. Amino acids: CASFPGQGLPRKLFF.

This chain links TRBV7-8 with TRBJ2-3; TRBD2 aligns across 13 bases. V trimming: 0 bases; J trimming: 3 bases; junction bases outside the gene matches: 15. Germline CDR1 reads SGHVS; CDR2 reads FQNEAQ. The CDR3 runs to 21 residues. The CDR3 sequence: CASSLASWTSGRSGWTDTQYF. CDR3 coding DNA: TGTGCCAGCAGCTTAGCTTCTTGGACTAGCGGGAGATCGGGGTGGACAGATACGCAGTATTTT. The variable domain in full, completed from reference TRBV7-8 and TRBJ2-3, reads GAGVSQSPRYKVAKRGQDVALRCDPISGHVSLFWYQQALGQGPEFLTYFQNEAQLDKSGLPSDRFFAERPEGSVSTLKIQRTQQEDSAVYLCASSLASWTSGRSGWTDTQYFGPGTRLTVL.

There are a few counts of this clonotype. The rearrangement uses TRBV24-1 and TRBJ2-1; 9 positions agree with TRBD1. This CDR3 is 15 amino acids long. Germline V gene lookup returns CDR1 KGHDR and CDR2 SFDVKD. After removal of 9 bases from V and 5 bases from J, the junction contained 10 bases not matched to a gene. CDR3 sequence: CATRTGTGYDNEQFF. The DNA of the CDR3 is TGTGCCACCCGAACCGGGACAGGGTATGACAATGAGCAGTTCTTC.

At least ten counts were recorded for this clonotype. J is TRBJ2-1 and V is TRBV12-3 or TRBV12-4; 12 positions match TRBD2. Trimming cost V 3 bases and J 4 bases; bases outside gene matches: 1. The CDR3 runs to 15 residues. The CDR3 DNA sequence: TGTGCCAGCAGTTTTCTAGCGGGAGGGTACAATGAGCAGTTCTTC. It translates to CASSFLAGGYNEQFF.

This clonotype was seen a few times. This sequence joins TRBV7-2 and TRBJ2-5; the D gene is possibly TRBD2 (5 bases). Germline V gives CDR1 SGHTA, CDR2 FQGNSA. The germline V and J ends were trimmed by 3 bases and 5 bases, with 7 bases remaining between them. The CDR3 runs 12 residues. The CDR3 DNA is TGTGCCAGCAGCTTGAGGGCCGAGACCCAGTACTTC. Translating gives CASSLRAETQYF.

This chain's CDR3 is CATSDPGQGLGGYTF. The CDR3 nucleotides are TGTGCCACCAGTGATCCGGGACAGGGGCTTGGTGGCTACACCTTC. The genes are TRBV24-1 and TRBJ1-2; 10 bases fit TRBD1. Germline CDR1 and CDR2: KGHDR and SFDVKD. Trimming took 3 bases from V and 7 from J; bases not matched to a gene: 7. This CDR3 comprises 15 residues.

This clonotype was counted ten times or more. The chain is built from TRBV12-5 and TRBJ2-1; D is possibly TRBD2 (5 bases). Germline V gene data show CDR1 as LGHNT and CDR2 as FRNRAP. This CDR3 contains 17 residues. Trimming took off 1 base at V and 7 bases at J, with 20 bases between the two ends. CDR3 coding DNA: TGTGCTAGTGGTTTGGGCCCCCTAGCTGACTTAATGAATGAGCAGTTCTTC. This gives the protein CASGLGPLADLMNEQFF.

This sequence joins TRBV20-1 and TRBJ2-2; D is possibly TRBD1 (5 bases). The germline CDR1 and CDR2 sequences are DFQATT and SNEGSKA (reference sequence). Trimming took off 0 bases at V and 7 bases at J, with 12 bases between the two ends. The CDR3 length is 14 residues. In nucleotides, the CDR3 is TGCAGTGCTAGAGATGCCGACAGTAGCGGGGAGCTGTTTTTT. Its translation: CSARDADSSGELFF.

The sample holds many counts of this clonotype. V is TRBV7-2 and J is TRBJ1-5; D possibly corresponds to TRBD1 (5 bases). Trimming left V 0 bases short and J 7 bases short, with 13 bases between. The CDR3 consists of 15 residues. Germline V gene lookup returns CDR1 SGHTA and CDR2 FQGNSA. The CDR3 DNA reads as TGTGCCAGCAGCTTAGCAGGGCAGGGTGTCCAGCCCCAGCATTTT. Residues: CASSLAGQGVQPQHF.

About this clonotype itself: The junction departs from germline at one end; a sequencing error may be responsible. The chain couples TRBV4-1 to TRBJ2-5, with D perhaps matching TRBD2 (6 bases). Germline lookup yields CDR1 MGHRA and CDR2 YSYEKL. The CDR3 contains 16 residues. The chain's CDR3 is CASSQDHGRREETQYF. CDR3 coding DNA: TGTGCCAGCAGCCAAGATCATGGGCGGAGGGAGGAGACCCAGTACTTC.

V is TRBV6-2 or TRBV6-3 and J is TRBJ2-7, with D maybe TRBD1 (6 bases). Germline V gene sequence: CDR1 MNHEY, CDR2 SVGEGT. The CDR3 has 15 amino acids. Trimming took off 6 bases at V and 3 bases at J, with 18 bases between the two ends. As DNA, the CDR3 is TGTGCCAGCAGAGATTTGACAGGCAGCGTCTACGAGCAGTACTTC. Protein sequence: CASRDLTGSVYEQYF.

The genes are TRBV18 and TRBJ1-2; TRBD1 aligns across 8 bases. From germline, CDR1 is KGHSH and CDR2 LQKENI. Trimming cost V 2 bases and J 4 bases; bases outside gene matches: 9. The CDR3 spans 16 residues. CDR3 in DNA: TGTGCCAGCTCACCAGACGACAGGGGAAAGGGCTATGGCTACACCTTC. Translated, it gives CASSPDDRGKGYGYTF.

The CDR3 DNA is TGTGCCAGCAGCCCGTCGGGACTTTCGACCGGGGAGCTGTTTTTT. Amino acid sequence: CASSPSGLSTGELFF. The chain recombines TRBV12-3 or TRBV12-4 with TRBJ2-2; D is perhaps TRBD2 (6 bases). The CDR3 has 15 amino acids. The V end lost 6 bases, the J end lost 5 bases, and 16 bases lay between the germline ends.

This clonotype has ten or more counts. V gene TRBV20-1 combines with J gene TRBJ2-3, with a tentative D call TRBD1 (5 bases). The V gene lost 6 bases and the J gene lost 2 bases, with 15 bases spanning the gap. Germline V lookup: CDR1 DFQATT, CDR2 SNEGSKA (reference sequence). The CDR3 totals 14 residues. CDR3 in DNA: TGCAGTGCGCCTAGGGGTGGCAACACAGATACGCAGTATTTT. Protein sequence: CSAPRGGNTDTQYF.

There are a few counts of this clonotype. The gene calls are TRBV6-1 and TRBJ1-2, with D maybe TRBD1 (6 bases). This CDR3 is 14 amino acids long. V was shortened by 5 bases and J by 5 bases, with 15 bases between the two germline ends. The germline V gene has CDR1 MNHNS and CDR2 SASEGT. In DNA, the CDR3 is TGTGCCAGCAGTACTAACAAACAGGGATATGGCTACACCTTC. It yields the protein CASSTNKQGYGYTF.

The table lists this clonotype with many counts. CDR3 sequence (DNA): TGTGCCAGCAGTCCCCGACAGGGGAACACTGAAGCTTTCTTT. Amino acid sequence: CASSPRQGNTEAFF. This rearrangement joins TRBV12-3 or TRBV12-4 to TRBJ1-1; 7 bases match TRBD1. The V and J ends lost 5 bases and 1 base, in that order; junction bases with no gene match: 4. This CDR3 comprises 14 residues.

This chain uses TRBV12-3 or TRBV12-4 with TRBJ2-7, with 7 bases that match TRBD2. This CDR3 is built from 15 residues. The trim removed 6 bases at V and 6 bases at J, leaving 14 bases unmatched. CDR3 region: CASRNLGTNSAEQYF. The DNA for the CDR3 is TGTGCCAGCAGAAACCTCGGGACTAACTCTGCCGAGCAGTACTTC.

The gene calls are TRBV27 and TRBJ2-1, with 8 bases lining up with TRBD2. CDR1 and CDR2 (germline): MNHEY, SMNVEV (reference sequence). This CDR3 comprises 15 residues. The V and J ends lost 7 bases and 6 bases, in that order; junction bases with no gene match: 11. For the CDR3, the DNA is TGTGCCAGCACCAAATCGGGCCTAGCGGGCAATGAGCAGTTCTTC. It specifies CASTKSGLAGNEQFF.

V gene TRBV19 combines with J gene TRBJ2-1; D is unclear. Germline V gene lookup returns CDR1 LNHDA and CDR2 SQIVND (reference sequence). V gave up 4 bases and J gave up 5 bases, with 9 bases separating them. CDR3 size: 13 residues. DNA for the CDR3: TGTGCCAGTAGTAGGGGTGACGACAATGAGCAGTTCTTC. Translated, it gives CASSRGDDNEQFF.